Listed here are 25 T cell receptor beta chains from one sample, sequenced in a study of blood T cell repertoires in COVID-19. The assay was immunoSEQ multiplex PCR, and TCRdb's table has in-frame clones only and misses some. The sample lists approximately 380,000 clones, approximately 90% occurring once. The source material was PBMCs or T cells enriched from blood (not recorded which). These receptors all stem from a woman between 18 and 29 years old who had recovered from COVID-19.

This chain links TRBV30 with TRBJ1-1; D not certain. The germline V and J ends were trimmed by 1 base and 8 bases, with 14 bases remaining between them. This CDR3 comprises 13 residues. The germline V gene encodes CDR1 GTSNPN and CDR2 SVGIG (reference sequence). The CDR3 sequence is CAWSALGPLEAFF. The CDR3 nucleotides read TGTGCCTGGAGTGCCTTGGGCCCGCTAGAAGCTTTCTTT.

Points on this clone: In the same sample, other DNA sequences code for this CDR3. The rearrangement joins TRBV19 to TRBJ1-2; D is undetermined. The CDR3 is 12 residues long. Trimming shortened V by 3 bases and J by 4 bases, and 6 bases separated the two germline ends. The germline gives CDR1 LNHDA, CDR2 SQIVND (reference sequence). The CDR3 nucleotides read TGTGCCAGTAGTATGGGAGGCTATGGCTACACCTTC. This translates into CASSMGGYGYTF.

The gene calls are TRBV7-9 and TRBJ1-2; no clear D. The germline V and J ends were trimmed by 5 bases and 4 bases, with 14 bases remaining between them. CDR1 and CDR2 (germline): SEHNR, FQNEAQ (reference sequence). This CDR3 is built from 14 residues. CDR3 amino acids: CASSPETDSYGYTF. The CDR3 nucleotides read TGTGCCAGCAGCCCCGAGACGGACTCCTATGGCTACACCTTC.

The gene calls are TRBV7-3 and TRBJ2-7, with D possibly being TRBD1 (5 bases). Trimming removed 5 bases at V and 6 bases at J, with 14 bases between. Germline V gene sequence: CDR1 SGHTA, CDR2 FQGTGA. This CDR3 has 13 residues. CDR3 sequence: CASSQTAGSEQYF. The DNA for the CDR3 is TGTGCCAGCAGCCAAACGGCAGGGTCCGAGCAGTACTTC.

The V call is TRBV27, the J call TRBJ1-2; TRBD1 matches 9 bases. This CDR3 has 15 residues. Trimming at V came to 5 bases and at J to 5 bases, leaving 9 bases not matched to a gene. Germline V gene sequence: CDR1 MNHEY, CDR2 SMNVEV (reference sequence). The DNA of the CDR3 is TGTGCCAGCAGTCCATCAACAGGGGGCGGGTATGGCTACACCTTC. It encodes CASSPSTGGGYGYTF.

This chain links TRBV3-1 (or the pseudogene TRBV3-2) with TRBJ2-3, with D possibly TRBD2 on 7 matching bases. Trimming pared 4 bases from V and 1 base from J, leaving 12 bases between. Germline-derived CDR1 and CDR2 are LGHDT and YNNKEL (reference sequence). This CDR3 region has 15 residues. CDR3 nucleotides: TGTGCCAGCAGCCGGCCGGGGGGCGGCACAGATACGCAGTATTTT. This translates into CASSRPGGGTDTQYF.

The rearrangement uses TRBV5-6 and TRBJ1-4; 9 positions match TRBD1. Germline V CDR1 and CDR2: SGHDT, YYEEEE. V trimming: 4 bases; J trimming: 5 bases; junction bases outside the gene matches: 3. The CDR3 consists of 14 residues. In DNA, the CDR3 is TGTGCCAGCAGCATCGGGACAGGGAATGAAAAACTGTTTTTT. Its translation is CASSIGTGNEKLFF. The full variable domain, its missing parts supplied by reference TRBV5-6 and TRBJ1-4, is DAGVTQSPTHLIKTRGQQVTLRCSPKSGHDTVSWYQQALGQGPQFIFQYYEEEERQRGNFPDRFSGHQFPNYSSELNVNALLLGDSALYLCASSIGTGNEKLFFGSGTQLSVL.

The V call is TRBV6-1, the J call TRBJ1-2, with 8 bases matching TRBD1. Germline CDR1 reads MNHNS; CDR2 reads SASEGT. CDR3 length: 18 amino acids. Trimming cost V 4 bases and J 0 bases; bases outside gene matches: 13. For the CDR3, the DNA is TGTGCCAGCAGTGCCCAGGGGGCTCCTTTCTTAGCTAACTATGGCTACACCTTC. This codes for CASSAQGAPFLANYGYTF.

This clone is a singleton in its sample. The rearrangement joins TRBV7-3 to TRBJ1-6, with 7 bases identical to TRBD1. V lost 5 bases and J lost 12; bases outside the gene matches: 10. CDR3 length: 14 amino acids. CDR1 and CDR2 from the germline V gene are SGHTA and FQGTGA. In DNA form, the CDR3 reads TGTGCCAGCAGCGCAAGCCCGACAGGGAAACCCCTCCACTTT. This codes for CASSASPTGKPLHF. Drawing the rest from reference TRBV7-3 and TRBJ1-6, the complete variable domain is GAGVSQTPSNKVTEKGKYVELRCDPISGHTALYWYRQSLGQGPEFLIYFQGTGAADDSGLPNDRFFAVRPEGSVSTLKIQRTERGDSAVYLCASSASPTGKPLHFGNGTRLTVT.

The J gene is TRBJ1-4, the V gene TRBV7-9; 10 nucleotides agree with TRBD1. The germline V gene has CDR1 SEHNR and CDR2 FQNEAQ (reference sequence). This CDR3 is built from 14 residues. V trimming: 5 bases; J trimming: 7 bases; junction bases outside the gene matches: 4. The CDR3 loop reads CASSRGTGVEKLFF. The CDR3 bases are TGTGCCAGCAGCCGTGGGACAGGGGTTGAAAAACTGTTTTTT.

This clone was seen once. V is TRBV2 and J is TRBJ1-2; D is possibly TRBD1 (6 bases). There are 15 residues in the CDR3. V was clipped by 4 bases and J by 6 bases, with 18 bases between them. CDR1 SNHLY and CDR2 FYNNEI come from the germline V gene. Here the CDR3 reads CASSGYRDAWDGYTF. CDR3 in DNA: TGTGCCAGCAGTGGTTACAGGGACGCATGGGATGGCTACACCTTC.

The table lists this clone with a count of one. The rearrangement joins TRBV6-2 or TRBV6-3 to TRBJ1-5; D is possibly TRBD1 (6 bases). V lost 6 bases and J lost 10, with 13 bases in between. Germline V gene data show CDR1 as MNHEY and CDR2 as SVGEGT. The CDR3 extends over 12 amino acids. The CDR3 DNA reads TGTGCCAGCAGCCAGGGGTTTGGTCCCCAGCATTTT. Amino acid sequence: CASSQGFGPQHF.

This chain uses TRBV7-2 with TRBJ1-2; tentatively, D is TRBD1 (5 bases). The germline gives CDR1 SGHTA, CDR2 FQGNSA. The length of the CDR3 is 16 residues. V was trimmed by 5 bases and J by 4 bases, leaving 20 bases between them. The CDR3 nucleotides are TGTGCCAGCAGCGCACCTGACAGAATGGCTCCCTATGGCTACACCTTC. It encodes CASSAPDRMAPYGYTF.

The J gene is TRBJ1-6, the V gene TRBV19; possible D gene TRBD1, 5 bases. The CDR3 sequence is 15 residues long. CDR1 is LNHDA, CDR2 SQIVND, per germline (reference sequence). V was clipped by 1 base and J by 5 bases, with 9 bases between them. CDR3 amino acids: CASSIAGQNNSPLHF. DNA of the CDR3: TGTGCCAGTAGTATAGCAGGGCAAAATAATTCACCCCTCCACTTT.

A single count supports this clone. The chain links TRBV7-2 to TRBJ1-4; 9 bases line up with TRBD1. This CDR3 contains 16 residues. Germline values: CDR1 SGHTA, CDR2 FQGNSA. V was clipped by 5 bases and J by 6 bases; unmatched bases: 10. CDR3 sequence: CASSEQGARADEKLFF. CDR3 in DNA: TGTGCCAGCAGCGAACAGGGGGCGCGCGCCGATGAAAAACTGTTTTTT.

This sequence joins TRBV9 and TRBJ1-6; 8 positions agree with TRBD1. V lost 2 bases and J lost 10; bases outside the gene matches: 11. The germline gives CDR1 SGDLS, CDR2 YYNGEE. This CDR3 is 16 amino acids long. The CDR3 loop reads CASSVLNDRGRSPLHF. Here the CDR3 DNA reads TGTGCCAGCAGCGTCTTAAACGACAGGGGTCGGTCACCCCTCCACTTT.

J is TRBJ2-2 and V is TRBV11-2; D remains ambiguous. This CDR3 is built from 14 residues. V gave up 3 bases and J gave up 2 bases, with 7 bases separating them. The germline gives CDR1 SGHAT, CDR2 FQNNGV. Written as DNA, the CDR3 is TGTGCCAGCAGCTTCGAGAAAAACACCGGGGAGCTGTTTTTT. It encodes CASSFEKNTGELFF.

The V gene is TRBV5-1, the J gene TRBJ2-7; 9 bases map to TRBD2. V shed 0 bases and J 4 bases; nucleotides not matched to a gene: 8. This CDR3 region has 16 residues. The germline CDR1 and CDR2 sequences are SGHRS and YFSETQ. The CDR3 DNA is TGCGCCAGCAGCTTGGGGTCCGGGACTAGCACATACGAGCAGTACTTC. Encoded protein: CASSLGSGTSTYEQYF.

This clone was counted a single time. J is TRBJ2-7 and V is TRBV2; 9 bases align to TRBD2. This CDR3 region has 14 residues. V lost 8 bases to trimming and J lost 3 bases; unmatched junction nucleotides: 8. Germline V CDR1 and CDR2: SNHLY, FYNNEI. DNA of the CDR3: TGTGCCAGCGAGCCCAGACTAGCGGACTACGAGCAGTACTTC. Its translation: CASEPRLADYEQYF.

This clone has a single count. The rearrangement uses TRBV9 and TRBJ2-1; perhaps TRBD2 as D (5 bases). The CDR3 runs to 13 residues. Germline-derived CDR1 and CDR2 are SGDLS and YYNGEE. The ends were cut back, 0 bases at V and 8 bases at J, with 9 bases in the middle. The CDR3 reads CASSVVSGDEQFF. DNA of the CDR3: TGTGCCAGCAGCGTAGTGTCCGGGGATGAGCAGTTCTTC.

The chain employs TRBV6-5 and TRBJ2-3, with D possibly TRBD2 on 6 matching bases. The CDR3 extends over 15 amino acids. In germline, CDR1 is MNHEY, CDR2 SVGAGI. Trimming stripped 0 bases from V and 4 bases from J, with 11 bases between. CDR3 region: CASSYSAGKADTQYF. For the CDR3, the DNA is TGTGCCAGCAGTTACTCGGCGGGGAAGGCAGATACGCAGTATTTT.

This clone was recorded only once. The chain has TRBV29-1 and TRBJ1-6, with 7 bases that match TRBD1. The CDR3 is made up of 14 amino acids. Losses at the gene ends were 6 bases for V and 7 bases for J; bases not matched to a gene: 9. CDR1 is SQVTM and CDR2 is ANQGSEA in the germline V gene. The chain's CDR3 is CSVGYGTENSPLHF. The CDR3 nucleotides are TGCAGCGTCGGATATGGGACAGAGAATTCACCCCTCCACTTT.

The rearrangement uses TRBV2 and TRBJ1-2, with D perhaps matching TRBD1 (5 bases). The CDR3 has 17 amino acids. The germline gives CDR1 SNHLY, CDR2 FYNNEI. The V end was cut by 6 bases, the J end by 0 bases, with 20 bases between. This CDR3 is CASSTGGRQRANYGYTF. In DNA, the CDR3 is TGTGCCAGCAGCACCGGGGGAAGACAGCGAGCTAACTATGGCTACACCTTC.

This rearrangement joins TRBV19 to TRBJ1-1, with 10 bases fitting TRBD1. V shed 5 bases, J shed 4 bases, and the junction held 4 bases outside the gene matches. Germline assignment: CDR1 LNHDA and CDR2 SQIVND (reference sequence). The CDR3 is 14 residues long. This chain's CDR3 is CASSPWDRGTEAFF. CDR3 in DNA: TGTGCCAGTAGTCCATGGGACAGGGGCACTGAAGCTTTCTTT.

The chain couples TRBV2 to TRBJ1-1, with D perhaps matching TRBD1 (6 bases). CDR1 and CDR2 from the germline V gene are SNHLY and FYNNEI. Between the trimmed V and J ends, which lost 6 bases and 5 bases, there was a span of 19 bases. The CDR3 consists of 15 residues. This chain's CDR3 is CASSVNRAMGTEAFF. CDR3 nucleotides: TGTGCCAGCAGCGTTAACAGGGCCATGGGAACTGAAGCTTTCTTT.